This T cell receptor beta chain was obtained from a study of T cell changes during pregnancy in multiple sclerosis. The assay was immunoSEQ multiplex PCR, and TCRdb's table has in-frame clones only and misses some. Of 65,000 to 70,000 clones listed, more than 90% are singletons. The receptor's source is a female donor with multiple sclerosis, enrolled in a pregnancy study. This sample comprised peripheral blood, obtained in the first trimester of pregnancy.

The DNA of the CDR3 is TGCGCCAGCAGTGAGGACGGGAGACGTACAGATACGCAGTATTTT. Translating it yields CASSEDGRRTDTQYF. This chain connects TRBV10-2 to TRBJ2-3; maybe TRBD2 (6 bases). Germline V gives CDR1 WSHSY, CDR2 SAAADI. V shed 2 bases and J shed 3 bases, with 12 bases lying between them. The CDR3 consists of 15 residues.